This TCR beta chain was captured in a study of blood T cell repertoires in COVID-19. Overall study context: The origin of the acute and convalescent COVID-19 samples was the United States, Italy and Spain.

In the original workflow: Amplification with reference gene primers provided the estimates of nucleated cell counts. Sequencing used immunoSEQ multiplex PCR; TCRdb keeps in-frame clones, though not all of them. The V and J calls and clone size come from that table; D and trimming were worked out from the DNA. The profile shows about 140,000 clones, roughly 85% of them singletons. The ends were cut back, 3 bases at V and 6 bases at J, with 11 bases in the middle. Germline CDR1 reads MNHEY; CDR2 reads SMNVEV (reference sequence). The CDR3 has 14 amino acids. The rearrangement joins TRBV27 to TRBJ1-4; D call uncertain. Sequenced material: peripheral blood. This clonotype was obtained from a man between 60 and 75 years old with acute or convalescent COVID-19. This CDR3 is CASSFQTADEKLFF. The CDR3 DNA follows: TGTGCCAGCAGTTTCCAGACTGCCGATGAAAAACTGTTTTTT.